The count of the clone carrying this T cell receptor beta chain is one. The junction departs from germline at one end; a sequencing error may be responsible. A second PCR, run for roughly 7 to 11 cycles, used a sample-barcoded 5' primer plus a J-beta primer mix. TCRdb reprocessed the 5' RACE reads with MiXCR, giving one entry per CDR3 protein. The table includes around 1.5 million distinct CDR3 sequences, around 35% detected once. The source of the sample is a study of blood T cells in healthy people across ages. This TCR derives from a woman in her twenties or thirties in good health. The sequenced sample consisted of blood.

For the CDR3, the DNA is TGTGCCAGCAGCCCGGGGGCTAACAATGTGCAGTTCTTC. Translation gives CASSPGANNVQFF. The rearrangement links TRBV7-9 to TRBJ2-1; D possibly uses TRBD1 or TRBD2 (6 bases each). This CDR3 spans 13 amino acids. In germline, CDR1 is SEHNR, CDR2 FQNEAQ (reference sequence).